One sample yielded the 32 T cell receptor beta chains listed below, sequenced in a study of spatial heterogeneity in lung cancer. Regarding time point: sample taken at primary tumor resection. The authors sequenced whole RNA from tumor, nontumor lung or frozen PBMC without sorting. MiXCR, run by TCRdb on the 5' RACE reads, gives a single entry per CDR3 protein. This table holds under 7,500 distinct CDR3 sequences, under 9% found once. This specimen was PBMCs, taken at surgery. The receptors shown here come from a male donor with early-stage non-small cell lung cancer.

This clonotype came up a few times. This beta chain slipped into a library made for alpha chains as a stray read, so its size is not meaningful. The J gene is TRBJ2-7, the V gene TRBV7-9; 8 bases fit TRBD1. The germline V gene has CDR1 SEHNR and CDR2 FQNEAQ (reference sequence). The CDR3 covers 14 residues. The V gene end was trimmed by 8 bases and the J gene end by 2 bases; junction bases not matched to a gene: 8. The CDR3 DNA reads as TGTGCCAGCGGAGCTTGGACAGGGCCCTACGAGCAGTACTTC. As protein: CASGAWTGPYEQYF.

In this sample, this clonotype turned up many times. Within a library made for alpha chains, this beta chain is off target, and its count is uninformative. The CDR3 DNA is TGCAGTGCTAGAGGCCCCATGTCTAGCGGAACCTACGAGCAGTACTTC. Encoded protein: CSARGPMSSGTYEQYF. This chain joins TRBV20-1 and TRBJ2-7; 7 nucleotides agree with TRBD2. This CDR3 is 16 amino acids long. The trim removed 1 base at V and 2 bases at J, leaving 11 bases unmatched. The germline gives CDR1 DFQATT, CDR2 SNEGSKA (reference sequence).

This clonotype showed up many times. This beta chain turned up in a library designed for alpha chains; as an off-target read, its abundance says little. The chain links TRBV5-1 to TRBJ2-2; no definite D call. Germline V gene sequence: CDR1 SGHRS, CDR2 YFSETQ. CDR3 length: 13 residues. V lost 3 bases to trimming and J lost 6 bases, with 9 bases between them. In DNA form, the CDR3 reads TGCGCCAGCAGCTCCCCGCGACCCGGGGAGCTGTTTTTT. Translated: CASSSPRPGELFF.

This clonotype occurred many times. The library was prepared for alpha chains; this beta chain is a stray read, so its frequency means little. For the CDR3, the DNA is TGCAGTGTTCTGAGGGGACTGAGCTCCTACGAGCAGTACTTC. This encodes CSVLRGLSSYEQYF. The rearrangement joins TRBV20-1 to TRBJ2-7, with D possibly being TRBD2 (6 bases). The CDR3 sequence is 14 residues long. Germline V lookup: CDR1 DFQATT, CDR2 SNEGSKA (reference sequence). The V end lost 7 bases, the J end lost 0 bases, and 16 bases lay between the germline ends.

This clonotype was observed many times. Being off target in a library aimed at alpha chains, this beta chain has a size of little meaning. The rearrangement links TRBV29-1 to TRBJ2-2; no reliable D call. V dropped 4 bases and J dropped 1 base, with 7 bases sitting between them. This CDR3 is 13 amino acids long. The V gene's germline CDR1 is SQVTM and CDR2 ANQGSEA. The CDR3 DNA reads TGCAGCGTTGCTCCGGAGAACACCGGGGAGCTGTTTTTT. Protein: CSVAPENTGELFF.

This clonotype was detected ten times or more. The library was designed around alpha chains, so this beta chain is a stray read whose abundance carries little weight. The chain carries TRBV5-1 and TRBJ1-2; 7 positions agree with TRBD1. The germline gives CDR1 SGHRS, CDR2 YFSETQ. This CDR3 comprises 15 residues. V shed 0 bases and J 6 bases; nucleotides not matched to a gene: 8. CDR3 region: CASSLDAGTADGYTF. CDR3 coding DNA: TGCGCCAGCAGCTTGGATGCTGGGACAGCAGATGGCTACACCTTC.

In its sample, this clonotype was seen many times. Being off target in a library aimed at alpha chains, this beta chain has a size of little meaning. The chain combines TRBV10-3 with TRBJ1-3; D unresolved. CDR1 ENHRY and CDR2 SYGVKD come from the germline V gene. This CDR3 has 14 residues. Trimming took 8 bases from V and 0 from J, leaving 11 bases between them. CDR3 DNA: TGTGCCATCCGCTCCTCTTCCTCTGGAAACACCATATATTTT. This sequence encodes CAIRSSSSGNTIYF.

The sample holds many counts of this clonotype. Found in a library prepared for alpha chains, this beta chain is an off-target read, and its abundance has little meaning. The chain links TRBV18 to TRBJ2-2; D may be TRBD2 (5 bases). Trimming cost V 3 bases and J 1 base, with 9 bases left between them. The V gene's germline CDR1 is KGHSH and CDR2 LQKENI. The CDR3 has 15 amino acids. The CDR3 DNA sequence: TGTGCCAGCTCACCCCGGACTCTGAACACCGGGGAGCTGTTTTTT. Protein: CASSPRTLNTGELFF.

This clonotype was picked up many times. This beta chain slipped into a library made for alpha chains as a stray read, so its size is not meaningful. The rearrangement uses TRBV6-6 and TRBJ2-4; 8 positions match TRBD1. The CDR3 has 16 amino acids. Germline values: CDR1 MNHNY, CDR2 SVGAGI (reference sequence). The V segment lost 7 bases and the J segment 0 bases; nucleotides outside the gene matches: 8. The CDR3 bases are TGTGCCAGCAAAGACAGGGGACACCTAGCCAAAAACATTCAGTACTTC. This codes for CASKDRGHLAKNIQYF.

This clonotype rates as medium-sized. The library was designed around alpha chains, so this beta chain is a stray read whose abundance carries little weight. The chain combines TRBV4-1 with TRBJ1-2, with D maybe TRBD1 (6 bases). The CDR3 is 15 amino acids. Germline CDR1 is MGHRA and CDR2 is YSYEKL. V shed 1 base and J shed 3 bases, with 12 bases lying between them. Written as DNA, the CDR3 is TGCGCCAGCAGCCAAGGCCCGGGGGCAGACTATGGCTACACCTTC. This codes for CASSQGPGADYGYTF.

The table lists this clonotype with many counts. Because the library targeted alpha chains, this beta chain is an off-target read whose size means little. The chain recombines TRBV28 with TRBJ1-1, with D unresolved. Germline CDR1 reads MDHEN; CDR2 reads SYDVKM. This CDR3 has 16 residues. The V gene lost 1 base and the J gene lost 3 bases, with 15 bases spanning the gap. The CDR3 nucleotides read TGTGCCAGCAGTTTATACGGCCGGGCTGCGGACACTGAAGCTTTCTTT. Translated, it gives CASSLYGRAADTEAFF.

Note on this clonotype: For a library built for alpha chains, this beta chain is a stray read; little rests on its size. The CDR3 is CASRGDGSRSLGTEAFF. Here the CDR3 DNA reads TGTGCCAGCAGAGGTGATGGCAGCCGGTCCCTTGGGACTGAAGCTTTCTTT. The rearrangement joins TRBV7-9 to TRBJ1-1; D is unresolved. The germline CDR1 and CDR2 sequences are SEHNR and FQNEAQ (reference sequence). V was pared by 6 bases and J by 5 bases, with 25 bases between. CDR3 length: 17 amino acids.

Ten or more counts support this clonotype. As an off-target read in a library built for alpha chains, this beta chain has a frequency of little significance. The V call is TRBV7-8, the J call TRBJ1-5, with D perhaps TRBD1 (6 bases). Trimming took 6 bases from V and 2 from J, leaving 17 bases between them. The CDR3 totals 16 residues. CDR1 is SGHVS, CDR2 FQNEAQ, per germline. The CDR3 coding sequence is TGTGCCAGCAGATCTGAGGGGGGTGTGGGCAATCAGCCCCAGCATTTT. Its translation is CASRSEGGVGNQPQHF.

In its sample, this clonotype was seen many times. The library was designed around alpha chains, so this beta chain is a stray read whose abundance carries little weight. The V and J genes are TRBV29-1 and TRBJ2-3; possibly TRBD2 for D (6 bases). Germline V gene lookup returns CDR1 SQVTM and CDR2 ANQGSEA. Deletions cut 7 bases from V and 1 base from J, with 9 bases between. The CDR3 covers 12 residues. The CDR3 region is CSGGLRTDTQYF. For the CDR3, the DNA is TGCAGCGGGGGACTCCGCACAGATACGCAGTATTTT.

A note on this clonotype: This beta chain was picked up by a library intended for alpha chains and is off target, so its count carries little meaning. V usage is TRBV20-1 and J usage is TRBJ2-1, with 12 bases fitting TRBD2. Germline loops: CDR1 DFQATT, CDR2 SNEGSKA (reference sequence). This CDR3 has 17 residues. V shed 6 bases and J 0 bases; nucleotides not matched to a gene: 9. DNA for the CDR3: TGCAGTGCCGAGGGGTCGACTAGCGGGAGCTCCTACAATGAGCAGTTCTTC. It yields the protein CSAEGSTSGSSYNEQFF.

Ten or more counts support this clonotype. Little can be read into the size of this beta chain, an off-target read in a library designed for alpha chains. The chain carries TRBV7-2 and TRBJ1-2; D unclear. V lost 3 bases, J lost 6 bases, and 20 bases lay in between. The CDR3 extends over 16 amino acids. Germline CDR1 is SGHTA and CDR2 is FQGNSA. CDR3: CASSFPGPRERNGYTF. The CDR3 DNA is TGTGCCAGCAGCTTTCCGGGTCCAAGGGAACGAAATGGCTACACCTTC.

Of note for this clonotype: The library was built for alpha chains, so this beta chain is an off-target read and its size means little. This chain joins TRBV19 and TRBJ1-5; no firm D call. The CDR3 length is 12 residues. The germline V gene encodes CDR1 LNHDA and CDR2 SQIVND (reference sequence). The V gene lost 3 bases and the J gene lost 5 bases, with 5 bases spanning the gap. This chain's CDR3 is CASSITDQPQHF. CDR3 in DNA: TGTGCCAGTAGTATCACGGATCAGCCCCAGCATTTT.

This clonotype appeared many times. This beta chain is a stray read from a library made for alpha chains; its abundance is not meaningful. The J gene is TRBJ2-5, the V gene TRBV6-5; 7 nucleotides match TRBD2. The CDR3 has 13 residues. Germline V CDR1 and CDR2: MNHEY, SVGAGI. The ends lost 6 bases at V and 7 bases at J; junction bases unmatched: 8. CDR3 DNA: TGTGCCAGCAGCCTCGGGACTAAGTGGACCCAGTACTTC. Its protein is CASSLGTKWTQYF.

This clonotype was observed a few times. A library made for alpha chains picked up this beta chain off target, so its size means little. This chain links TRBV19 with TRBJ1-1, with 7 bases aligning to TRBD1. With V trimmed by 7 bases and J by 1 base, 9 bases remained unmatched. CDR1 is LNHDA and CDR2 is SQIVND in the germline V gene (reference sequence). The CDR3 is 15 amino acids. The CDR3 region is CASTLGQETNTEAFF. The CDR3 nucleotides read TGTGCCAGTACCCTCGGACAGGAGACGAACACTGAAGCTTTCTTT.

Ten or more counts support this clonotype. Since the library was made to target alpha chains, this beta chain is a stray read and its abundance is not meaningful. The chain employs TRBV5-1 and TRBJ1-6; a weak D match, TRBD1 (5 bases). The germline CDR1 and CDR2 sequences are SGHRS and YFSETQ. This CDR3 has 16 residues. Deletions cut 4 bases from V and 0 bases from J, with 11 bases between. The CDR3 coding sequence is TGCGCCAGCAGCCTCGGGGCTAGCTCCTATAATTCACCCCTCCACTTT. This gives the protein CASSLGASSYNSPLHF.

This clonotype was seen repeatedly, ten times or more. Little can be read into the size of this beta chain, an off-target read in a library designed for alpha chains. The V call is TRBV10-3, the J call TRBJ1-4, with TRBD1 identical over 9 bases. The germline V gene encodes CDR1 ENHRY and CDR2 SYGVKD. Trimming cost V 5 bases and J 8 bases; bases outside gene matches: 6. This CDR3 is built from 14 residues. The CDR3 region is CAISTGGATEKLFF. The CDR3 nucleotides are TGTGCCATCAGTACAGGGGGCGCAACCGAAAAACTGTTTTTT.

This clonotype was counted ten times or more. This beta chain represents an off-target read in a library built for alpha chains; its size is of limited meaning. The chain is built from TRBV7-2 and TRBJ2-2, with D perhaps TRBD1 (5 bases). The V end lost 5 bases, the J end lost 1 base, and 11 bases lay between the germline ends. The germline gives CDR1 SGHTA, CDR2 FQGNSA. The CDR3 has 15 residues. The CDR3 is CASSPQGLNTGELFF. CDR3 in DNA: TGTGCCAGCAGCCCCCAGGGATTGAACACCGGGGAGCTGTTTTTT. The full variable domain, completed using reference TRBV7-2 and TRBJ2-2, is GAGVSQSPSNKVTEKGKDVELRCDPISGHTALYWYRQSLGQGLEFLIYFQGNSAPDKSGLPSDRFSAERTGGSVSTLTIQRTQQEDSAVYLCASSPQGLNTGELFFGEGSRLTVL.

This clonotype has at least ten counts. Because the library targeted alpha chains, this beta chain is an off-target read whose size means little. This chain connects TRBV29-1 to TRBJ2-7; 10 nucleotides match TRBD2. The germline gives CDR1 SQVTM, CDR2 ANQGSEA. The ends lost 4 bases at V and 5 bases at J; junction bases unmatched: 8. The CDR3 runs to 14 residues. CDR3 DNA: TGCAGCGTTGCCCCTACTAGCGGGAACGACGAGCAGTACTTC. This gives the protein CSVAPTSGNDEQYF.

This clonotype was seen at least ten times. This beta chain turned up in a library designed for alpha chains; as an off-target read, its abundance says little. This chain joins TRBV2 and TRBJ2-1, with no clear D. Trimming took off 7 bases at V and 5 bases at J, with 12 bases between the two ends. The germline gives CDR1 SNHLY, CDR2 FYNNEI. CDR3 size: 13 residues. The CDR3 loop is CASKIRKDNEQFF. In DNA, the CDR3 is TGTGCCAGCAAGATTAGGAAAGACAATGAGCAGTTCTTC. The full variable domain, its missing parts supplied by reference TRBV2 and TRBJ2-1, is EPEVTQTPSHQVTQMGQEVILRCVPISNHLYFYWYRQILGQKVEFLVSFYNNEISEKSEIFDDQFSVERPDGSNFTLKIRSTKLEDSAMYFCASKIRKDNEQFFGPGTRLTVL.

This clonotype was detected ten times or more. This beta chain is a stray sequence in a library constructed for alpha chains; its clone size is not meaningful. This sequence joins TRBV3-1 and TRBJ2-3, with 10 bases that match TRBD2. Germline loops: CDR1 LGHDT, CDR2 YNNKEL (reference sequence). V gave up 6 bases and J gave up 2 bases; unmatched junction bases: 5. This CDR3 comprises 15 residues. The CDR3 region is CASSRLAGVTDTQYF. In DNA form, the CDR3 reads TGTGCCAGCAGTCGCCTAGCGGGGGTCACAGATACGCAGTATTTT.

This clonotype was recorded many times. This beta chain is a stray read from a library made for alpha chains; its abundance is not meaningful. V and J are TRBV24-1 and TRBJ1-5; TRBD1 might be the D (6 bases). This CDR3 has 14 residues. Germline V gives CDR1 KGHDR, CDR2 SFDVKD. The germline V and J ends were trimmed by 3 bases and 6 bases, with 11 bases remaining between them. The CDR3, as DNA: TGTGCCACCAGTGATCCAGGGGAAGGTCAGCCCCAGCATTTT. It is translated as CATSDPGEGQPQHF.

This clonotype was seen ten or more times. This beta chain is a stray sequence in a library constructed for alpha chains; its clone size is not meaningful. The rearrangement uses TRBV5-1 and TRBJ2-6; D perhaps matches TRBD1 (5 bases). Trimming left V 0 bases short and J 4 bases short, with 17 bases between. Per the germline V gene, CDR1 is SGHRS and CDR2 is YFSETQ. This CDR3 has 18 residues. The chain's CDR3 is CASSLAGNQRGGANVLTF. The CDR3 region has the DNA TGCGCCAGCAGCTTGGCGGGCAACCAAAGGGGAGGGGCCAACGTCCTGACTTTC.

This clonotype showed up many times. This beta chain represents an off-target read in a library built for alpha chains; its size is of limited meaning. The J gene is TRBJ2-2, the V gene TRBV12-3 or TRBV12-4, with a possible D match to TRBD1 (5 bases). This CDR3 spans 15 amino acids. Trimming shortened V by 2 bases and J by 1 base, and 8 bases separated the two germline ends. The CDR3 protein is CASSLTTGNTGELFF. The DNA for the CDR3 is TGTGCCAGCAGTTTAACCACAGGGAACACCGGGGAGCTGTTTTTT.

The table lists this clonotype with many counts. This beta chain turned up in a library designed for alpha chains; as an off-target read, its abundance says little. This chain uses TRBV10-3 with TRBJ2-3; possibly TRBD2 for D (6 bases). V shed 0 bases and J shed 1 base, with 14 bases lying between them. Germline CDR1 ENHRY, CDR2 SYGVKD. The CDR3 covers 17 residues. CDR3 loop: CAISESGGRGGTDTQYF. CDR3 coding DNA: TGTGCCATCAGTGAGTCTGGAGGGCGCGGTGGCACAGATACGCAGTATTTT.

This clonotype was counted ten times or more. The library was designed around alpha chains, so this beta chain is a stray read whose abundance carries little weight. The chain links TRBV2 to TRBJ1-1; D possibly corresponds to TRBD1 (6 bases). Germline V lookup: CDR1 SNHLY, CDR2 FYNNEI. The V end was cut by 8 bases, the J end by 0 bases, with 13 bases between. There are 14 residues in the CDR3. The CDR3 coding sequence is TGTGCCAGCTTGGACAGCCCACTGAACACTGAAGCTTTCTTT. As protein: CASLDSPLNTEAFF.

This clonotype came up many times. This beta chain slipped into a library made for alpha chains as a stray read, so its size is not meaningful. V is TRBV29-1 and J is TRBJ2-3, with D possibly being TRBD1 (6 bases). Germline V CDR1 and CDR2: SQVTM, ANQGSEA. V lost 8 bases to trimming and J lost 3 bases, with 12 bases between them. The CDR3 sequence is 12 residues long. CDR3 sequence (DNA): TGCAGCTCCGAGAGGGGGACAGATACGCAGTATTTT. As protein: CSSERGTDTQYF.

This clonotype came up many times. This beta chain represents an off-target read in a library built for alpha chains; its size is of limited meaning. V is TRBV29-1 and J is TRBJ2-1, with a possible D match to TRBD2 (6 bases). CDR1 is SQVTM, CDR2 ANQGSEA, per germline. CDR3 size: 15 residues. V was cut by 4 bases and J by 8 bases, with 21 bases left in between. CDR3 DNA sequence: TGCAGCGTTGCTTTGTCGGGAGTATCTAGGGATGAGCAGTTCTTC. Residues: CSVALSGVSRDEQFF.